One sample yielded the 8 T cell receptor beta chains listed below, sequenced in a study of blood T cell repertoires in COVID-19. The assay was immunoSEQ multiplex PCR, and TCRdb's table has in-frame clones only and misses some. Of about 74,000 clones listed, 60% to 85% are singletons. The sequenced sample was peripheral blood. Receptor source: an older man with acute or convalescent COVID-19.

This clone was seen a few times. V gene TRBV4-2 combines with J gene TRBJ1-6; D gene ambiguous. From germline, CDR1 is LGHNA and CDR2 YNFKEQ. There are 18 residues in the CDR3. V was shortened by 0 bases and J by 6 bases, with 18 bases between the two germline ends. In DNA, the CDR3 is TGTGCCAGCAGCCAAGAGTCCCCCGGGTGGAGTAGTAATTCACCCCTCCACTTT. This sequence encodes CASSQESPGWSSNSPLHF.

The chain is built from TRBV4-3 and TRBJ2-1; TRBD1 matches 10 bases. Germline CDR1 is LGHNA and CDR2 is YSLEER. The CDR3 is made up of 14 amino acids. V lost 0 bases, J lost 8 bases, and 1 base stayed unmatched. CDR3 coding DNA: TGCGCCAGCAGCCAAGAAGGGACAGGGGATGAGCAGTTCTTC. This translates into CASSQEGTGDEQFF.

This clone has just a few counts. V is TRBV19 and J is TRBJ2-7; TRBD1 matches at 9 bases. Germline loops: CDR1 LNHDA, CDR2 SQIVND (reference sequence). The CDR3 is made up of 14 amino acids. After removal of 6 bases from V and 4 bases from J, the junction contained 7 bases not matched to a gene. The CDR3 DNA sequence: TGTGCCAGTAGCCTCGGGACAGGGTGGTACGAGCAGTACTTC. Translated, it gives CASSLGTGWYEQYF. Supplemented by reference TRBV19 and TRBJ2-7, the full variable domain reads DGGITQSPKYLFRKEGQNVTLSCEQNLNHDAMYWYRQDPGQGLRLIYYSQIVNDFQKGDIAEGYSVSREKKESFPLTVTSAQKNPTAFYLCASSLGTGWYEQYFGPGTRLTVT.

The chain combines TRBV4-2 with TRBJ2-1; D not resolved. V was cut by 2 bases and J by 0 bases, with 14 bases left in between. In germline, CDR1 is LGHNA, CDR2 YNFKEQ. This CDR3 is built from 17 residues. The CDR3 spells CASSQQTEMSSYNEQFF. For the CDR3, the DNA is TGTGCCAGCAGCCAACAAACCGAGATGAGCTCCTACAATGAGCAGTTCTTC.

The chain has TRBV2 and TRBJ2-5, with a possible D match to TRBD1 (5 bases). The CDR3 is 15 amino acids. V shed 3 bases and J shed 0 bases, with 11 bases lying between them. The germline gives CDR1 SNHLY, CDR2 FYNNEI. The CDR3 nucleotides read TGTGCCAGCAGTGAGCGACAGCAGTACCAAGAGACCCAGTACTTC. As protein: CASSERQQYQETQYF.

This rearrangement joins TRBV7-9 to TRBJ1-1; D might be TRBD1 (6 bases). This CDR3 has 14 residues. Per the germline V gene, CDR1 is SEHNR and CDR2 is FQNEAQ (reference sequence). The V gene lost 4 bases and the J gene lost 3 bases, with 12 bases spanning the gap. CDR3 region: CASSYEGGDTEAFF. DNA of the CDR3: TGTGCCAGCAGCTATGAAGGGGGTGACACTGAAGCTTTCTTT. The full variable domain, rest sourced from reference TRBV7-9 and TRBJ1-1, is DTGVSQNPRHKITKRGQNVTFRCDPISEHNRLYWYRQTLGQGPEFLTYFQNEAQLEKSRLLSDRFSAERPKGSFSTLEIQRTEQGDSAMYLCASSYEGGDTEAFFGQGTRLTVV.

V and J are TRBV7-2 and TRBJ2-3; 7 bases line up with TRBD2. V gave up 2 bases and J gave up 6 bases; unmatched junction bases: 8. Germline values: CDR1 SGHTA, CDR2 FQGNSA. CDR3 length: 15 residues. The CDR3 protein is CASSLTAGARDTQYF. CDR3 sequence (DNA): TGTGCCAGCAGCTTAACGGCGGGAGCGAGGGATACGCAGTATTTT.

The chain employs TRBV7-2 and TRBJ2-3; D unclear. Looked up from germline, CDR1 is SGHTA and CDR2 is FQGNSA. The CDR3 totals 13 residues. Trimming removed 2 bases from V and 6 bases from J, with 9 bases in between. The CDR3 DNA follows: TGTGCCAGCAGCTTAAGCGCCGGGGATACGCAGTATTTT. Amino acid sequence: CASSLSAGDTQYF.